This TCR beta chain was obtained from a study of response to subunit inactivated influenza vaccine (dated by TCRdb to about 2018). Regarding the study in general: Deep quantitative profiling of the T cell receptor repertoire was used in the study to follow responses to a trivalent subunit inactivated influenza vaccine. Overall study outcomes, separate from this receptor: It was suggested by the authors that each seasonal influenza vaccination may recruit only a limited number of new T cells.

This clonotype was detected a few times. Which antigen it targets is not known. Base qualities are not provided; no much larger clone lies one nucleotide away. The protocol used for the library was RT-PCR. Sequenced on an Illumina HiSeq 2500. The public reads were reanalyzed by TCRdb: fastp trimming at Q25, MiXCR alignment, in-frame beta chains only. Identical CDR3 protein sequences are pooled into one entry, listed with their most common genes and DNA. The sample table lists about 540,000 distinct CDR3 sequences, under 25% of them with a count of one. The ten largest make up approximately 3% of the sample. Trimming removed 5 bases from V and 7 bases from J; the gene matches leave 10 bases unexplained. Based on the germline V gene, the CDR1 and CDR2 sequences are SGHTA and FQGNSA. The CDR3, cysteine through phenylalanine, is 15 amino acids long. Left in the record is the CDR3 DNA by itself, 45 bases read in frame from the first base.

These data were likewise used in another study, on T cells expressing NK-cell markers. That second publication adds: The TCR beta cDNA libraries were made using 5'RACE template switching, a step that added both a universal primer site and unique molecular identifiers. Three sorted T-cell subsets (CD3+CD56+NKG2C+, CD3+CD56+NKG2C- and CD3+CD56-NKG2C+) from roughly eight donors had their TCR beta-chain repertoires profiled. Seven of the eight sequenced donors were HCMV-seropositive and one was HCMV-seronegative. To restrict sorting to alphabetaTCR-expressing T cells, an anti-gammadeltaTCR antibody was added in several experiments. For over five donors, the dominant CD3+CD56+NKG2C+ clonotypes were among the top 10 CD8+ clonotypes and accounted for 1.0-7.0% of CD8+ T cells. Those dominant clonotypes were again the most abundant among CD3+CD56-NKG2C+ cells in a few donors, at roughly 28.3-60.1%. Whether the expanded NKG2C-expressing T cell clones were specific for HCMV antigens remained unclear. All eight donors whose samples were sequenced were randomly selected healthy volunteers, three of them men and five women. To determine HCMV serostatus, a commercial ELISA kit was used to detect HCMV-specific IgG in serum. Peripheral blood mononuclear cells were isolated from blood by Ficoll density gradient centrifugation. Using Miltenyi isolation kits, CD4+ and CD8+ T cells were isolated from PBMC through magnetic immunoseparation. Synthesis of cDNA was primed from the TCR beta constant segment and was followed by two consecutive PCR amplification steps. The libraries were sequenced on Illumina HiSeq 2000/2500, MiSeq or NextSeq, producing 2 x 150 bp reads. Reads were demultiplexed and grouped by UMI with MIGEC, and clonotypes were assembled and quantified with MiTCR. To exclude erroneous sequences, only TCR cDNA sequences supported by at least two reads were retained. The tcR package was used for downstream repertoire analysis, and clonotypes were matched between fractions using CDR3 nucleotide sequence together with V segment. Antigen specificity was annotated against VDJdb with VDJmatch, allowing one amino acid substitution in CDR3.

Recombination linked TRBV7-2 to TRBJ2-1, with 8 central nucleotides matching TRBD1. Sequenced here: CD4+ T cells sorted from PBMCs, sampled roughly 12 days after vaccination. The TCR sequence derives from a man aged 45 to 65 who received an inactivated influenza vaccine. Donor details come from another sample of the same person, matched by shared clones. The DNA sequence is given as TGTGCCAGCAGCGTTCGGACAGGGCCCATAAATGAGCAGTTCTTC. It is translated as CASSVRTGPINEQFF.